This T cell receptor (beta chain) was retrieved from a study of blood T cell repertoires in COVID-19. Overall study context: Acute-phase and convalescent COVID-19 samples originated in the United States, Italy and Spain. PBMCs, B-cell-depleted T cells, or T cells were the source of the cDNA or gDNA that made up the material.

The protocol was immunoSEQ multiplex PCR, while the TCRdb copy is restricted to in-frame clones and leaves out a portion. The top ten clones hold 2% to 2.5% of a sample with about 280,000 clones, roughly 90% of them seen once. The CDR3 is 13 amino acids. V shed 5 bases, J shed 4 bases, and the junction held 2 bases outside the gene matches. CDR1 is SNHLY and CDR2 is FYNNEI in the germline V gene. The chain links TRBV2 to TRBJ1-2; 9 bases agree with TRBD1. Sequenced material: peripheral blood. This clonotype was obtained from a man aged 45-60 years with acute or convalescent COVID-19. CDR3 sequence: CASSRTGAYGYTF. CDR3 DNA: TGTGCCAGCAGTCGGACAGGGGCCTATGGCTACACCTTC.